This note documents a single TCR beta chain sequence. An end of the junction does not agree with germline; a read error may underlie this. This sample is drawn from a study of metastatic and nonmetastatic thyroid tumors. Nobody among the patients had been given any treatment before thyroid surgery. CDR1 is SGHAT and CDR2 is FQNNGV in the germline V gene. The CDR3 has 13 amino acids. Original data processing: The study built a papillary thyroid cancer distant-metastasis classifier from CDR3 differences across clinicopathological groups. TCRdb redid the clone calls on the PCR reads using MiXCR. These V and J calls originate from TCRdb's pipeline instead of the authors' own analysis. Of some 55,000 clones in the sample, around 20% are singletons; the top ten hold more than 3.5%.

Sequencing input: blood. The rearrangement uses TRBV11-2 and TRBJ2-1; D gene ambiguous. The sequence derives from a female donor with papillary thyroid cancer or a benign thyroid nodule (not recorded which). Some clones in this sample may be carry-over from other donors' samples. As DNA, the CDR3 is TGTGCCAGCATCTTAGTTCGAGGCAGTGAGCAGTTCTTC. Amino acids: CASILVRGSEQFF.